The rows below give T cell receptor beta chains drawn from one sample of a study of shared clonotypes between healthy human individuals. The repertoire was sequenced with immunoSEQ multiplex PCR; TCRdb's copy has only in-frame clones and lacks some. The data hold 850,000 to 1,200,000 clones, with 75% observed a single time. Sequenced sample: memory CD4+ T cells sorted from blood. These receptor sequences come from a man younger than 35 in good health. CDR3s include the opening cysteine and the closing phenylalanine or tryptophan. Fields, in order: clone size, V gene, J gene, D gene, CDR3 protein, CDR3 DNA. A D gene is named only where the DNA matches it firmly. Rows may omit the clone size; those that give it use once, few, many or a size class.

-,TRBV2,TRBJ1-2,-,CASSEAENYGYTF,TGTGCCAGCAGTGAAGCCGAAAACTATGGCTACACCTTC
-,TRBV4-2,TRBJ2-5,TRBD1,CASSPDRGETQYF,TGTGCCAGCAGCCCGGACAGGGGAGAGACCCAGTACTTC
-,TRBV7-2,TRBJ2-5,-,CASSTGGGETQYF,TGTGCCAGCAGCACAGGGGGGGGCGAGACCCAGTACTTC
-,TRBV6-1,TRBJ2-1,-,CASRYGGPLTNEQFF,TGTGCCAGCAGGTATGGGGGGCCATTGACCAATGAGCAGTTCTTC
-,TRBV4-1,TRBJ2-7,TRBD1,CASSQDNRGRNEQYF,TGCGCCAGCAGCCAAGACAACAGGGGGCGCAACGAGCAGTACTTC
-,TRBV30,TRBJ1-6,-,CAWSANQSPLHF,TGTGCCTGGAGTGCCAACCAATCACCCCTCCACTTT
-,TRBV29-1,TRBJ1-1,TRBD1,CSANRGLGEAFF,TGCAGCGCAAACAGGGGGCTTGGTGAAGCTTTCTTT
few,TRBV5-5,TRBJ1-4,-,CASSLSGGQYEKLFF,TGTGCCAGCAGCTTGTCCGGCGGACAGTATGAAAAACTGTTTTTT
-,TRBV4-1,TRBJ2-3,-,CASSQDRGGPTDTQYF,TGCGCCAGCAGCCAAGATCGAGGGGGGCCCACAGATACGCAGTATTTT
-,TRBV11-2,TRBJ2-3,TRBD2,CASSVRGGTTDTQYF,TGTGCCAGCAGCGTGCGGGGGGGGACCACAGATACGCAGTATTTT
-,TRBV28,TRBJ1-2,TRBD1,CASIHGQGRYGYTF,TGTGCCAGCATTCATGGACAGGGTCGGTATGGCTACACCTTC
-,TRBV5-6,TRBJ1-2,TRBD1,CASSWDRSDYGYTF,TGTGCCAGCAGCTGGGACAGGTCTGACTATGGCTACACCTTC
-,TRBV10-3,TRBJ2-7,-,CAIRDRGEQYF,TGTGCCATCAGGGACAGAGGCGAGCAGTACTTC
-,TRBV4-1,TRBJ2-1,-,CASSQGGLYNEQFF,TGCGCCAGCAGCCAAGGGGGCCTATACAATGAGCAGTTCTTC
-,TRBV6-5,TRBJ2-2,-,CASSYARGIAGELFF,TGTGCCAGCAGTTACGCGAGGGGTATCGCCGGGGAGCTGTTTTTT
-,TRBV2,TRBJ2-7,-,CASSTILAGHEQYF,TGTGCCAGCAGTACGATCCTAGCCGGGCACGAGCAGTACTTC
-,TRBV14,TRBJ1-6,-,CASSQRQNSPLHF,TGTGCCAGCAGCCAAAGACAGAATTCACCCCTCCACTTT
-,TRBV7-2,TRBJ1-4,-,CASSLGHSSGEKLFF,TGTGCCAGCAGCTTAGGTCACTCCAGTGGGGAAAAACTGTTTTTT
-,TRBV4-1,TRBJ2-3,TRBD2,CASSQERLAGRSSTDTQYF,TGCGCCAGCAGCCAAGAGCGGCTAGCGGGGAGGTCTAGCACAGATACGCAGTATTTT